Each of the 17 T cell receptor beta chains below was sequenced from the same sample in a study of blood T cell repertoires in COVID-19. TCRdb keeps only in-frame clones here, not all; method: immunoSEQ multiplex PCR. Of about 340,000 clones detected, around 83% appear once; the ten largest clones hold 2.5% to 3.5%. Sequencing was done on a sample of peripheral blood. The receptor source for this set is a man aged 30 to 39 with active or convalescent COVID-19.

This clone was recorded once. The rearrangement joins TRBV6-5 to TRBJ1-5; D may be TRBD1 (5 bases). CDR3 length: 12 residues. Germline V gene sequence: CDR1 MNHEY, CDR2 SVGAGI. V was trimmed by 6 bases and J by 9 bases, leaving 12 bases between them. In DNA form, the CDR3 reads TGTGCCAGCAGGGCAGGGAATGGGCCCCAGCATTTT. This codes for CASRAGNGPQHF.

The chain has TRBV30 and TRBJ1-1, with D perhaps TRBD1 (6 bases). The CDR3 totals 13 residues. V was cut by 3 bases and J by 2 bases, with 10 bases left in between. From germline, CDR1 is GTSNPN and CDR2 SVGIG (reference sequence). The CDR3 region has the DNA TGTGCCTGGAGAACAGGGCCCAACACTGAAGCTTTCTTT. This sequence encodes CAWRTGPNTEAFF.

The chain recombines TRBV9 with TRBJ2-5; 7 nucleotides line up with TRBD1. Germline CDR1 SGDLS, CDR2 YYNGEE. V shed 2 bases and J 1 base; nucleotides not matched to a gene: 5. The CDR3 loop spans 15 amino acids. CDR3 sequence: CASSVGTAPQETQYF. The CDR3 nucleotides read TGTGCCAGCAGCGTTGGGACAGCGCCCCAAGAGACCCAGTACTTC.

This clone was seen only a few times. The chain employs TRBV5-8 and TRBJ1-3; the match to TRBD1 covers 9 bases. The CDR3 sequence is 15 residues long. The trim removed 4 bases at V and 3 bases at J, leaving 5 bases unmatched. The germline gives CDR1 SGHTS, CDR2 YDEGEE. The CDR3 is CASSVDRGIGNTIYF. Here the CDR3 DNA reads TGTGCCAGCAGCGTGGACAGGGGCATTGGAAACACCATATATTTT.

V gene TRBV4-3 combines with J gene TRBJ2-7; a weak D match, TRBD2 (6 bases). CDR3 length: 15 amino acids. Trimming took off 0 bases at V and 3 bases at J, with 12 bases between the two ends. Per the germline V gene, CDR1 is LGHNA and CDR2 is YSLEER. CDR3 sequence reads: CASSQDRLGGYEQYF. The CDR3 nucleotides are TGCGCCAGCAGCCAAGATAGACTAGGAGGCTACGAGCAGTACTTC.

Written as DNA, the CDR3 is TGTGCCAGCACCGCAAAGGGGCCCCTTGGGCCCCAGCATTTT. Translated: CASTAKGPLGPQHF. The chain couples TRBV28 to TRBJ1-5; D perhaps matches TRBD1 (5 bases). The CDR3 has 14 amino acids. The V and J ends lost 7 bases and 9 bases respectively, with 19 bases between them. The germline CDR1 and CDR2 sequences are MDHEN and SYDVKM.

The chain joins TRBV6-5 to TRBJ2-7, with 8 bases lining up with TRBD1. The V gene end was trimmed by 6 bases and the J gene end by 4 bases; junction bases not matched to a gene: 8. Germline CDR1 MNHEY, CDR2 SVGAGI. The CDR3 is made up of 14 amino acids. The CDR3 sequence is CASSRTQGAYEQYF. The CDR3 region has the DNA TGTGCCAGCAGCCGGACCCAGGGGGCTTACGAGCAGTACTTC.

The chain joins TRBV9 to TRBJ2-5; 7 nucleotides agree with TRBD1. CDR3 length: 15 amino acids. Trimming at V came to 4 bases and at J to 2 bases, leaving 8 bases not matched to a gene. Germline loops: CDR1 SGDLS, CDR2 YYNGEE. The CDR3 region is CASSPSGRGQETQYF. CDR3 bases: TGTGCCAGCAGCCCCTCGGGCAGGGGGCAAGAGACCCAGTACTTC.

V gene TRBV27 combines with J gene TRBJ1-4; perhaps TRBD1 as D (5 bases). V lost 9 bases, J lost 10 bases, and 18 bases lay in between. Per germline, CDR1 MNHEY and CDR2 SMNVEV (reference sequence). The CDR3 extends over 13 amino acids. CDR3: CASKQEQVGKLFF. The CDR3 DNA sequence: TGTGCCAGTAAACAGGAACAGGTTGGAAAACTGTTTTTT. The variable domain in full, completed from reference TRBV27 and TRBJ1-4, reads EAQVTQNPRYLITVTGKKLTVTCSQNMNHEYMSWYRQDPGLGLRQIYYSMNVEVTDKGDVPEGYKVSRKEKRNFPLILESPSPNQTSLYFCASKQEQVGKLFFGSGTQLSVL.

V gene TRBV11-1 combines with J gene TRBJ2-7, with 10 bases identical to TRBD2. V gave up 5 bases and J gave up 2 bases; unmatched junction bases: 3. The CDR3 covers 14 residues. CDR1 is SGHAT and CDR2 is FQDESV in the germline V gene (reference sequence). This CDR3 is CASSPGLAAYEQYF. CDR3 bases: TGTGCCAGCAGCCCCGGACTAGCGGCCTACGAGCAGTACTTC.

The V call is TRBV25-1, the J call TRBJ1-2; D may be TRBD1 (6 bases). Germline assignment: CDR1 MGHDK and CDR2 SYGVNS. Trimming cost V 1 base and J 8 bases, with 14 bases left between them. The CDR3 sequence is 14 residues long. The CDR3 is CASSEWGQEIGYTF. The DNA of the CDR3 is TGTGCCAGCAGTGAATGGGGGCAGGAGATAGGCTACACCTTC.

This sequence joins TRBV27 and TRBJ1-2; the match to TRBD1 covers 8 bases. CDR3 length: 18 residues. Germline loops: CDR1 MNHEY, CDR2 SMNVEV (reference sequence). V shed 3 bases and J 1 base; nucleotides not matched to a gene: 13. This CDR3 reads CASSFRLNRGFGNYGYTF. In DNA form, the CDR3 reads TGTGCCAGCAGTTTCCGACTCAACAGGGGGTTCGGTAACTATGGCTACACCTTC.

V and J are TRBV12-2 and TRBJ2-7; the D call of TRBD1 is as the table states it, not checked on the DNA. TRBV12-2 is recorded as a pseudogene. The CDR3 has 15 amino acids. The CDR3 here is CASRLHGQGPYEQYF. The CDR3 region has the DNA TGTGCAAGTCGCTTACACGGACAGGGCCCCTACGAGCAGTACTTC.

The V gene is TRBV4-2, the J gene TRBJ1-2, with 8 bases aligning to TRBD1. CDR1 is LGHNA, CDR2 YNFKEQ, per germline. CDR3 size: 14 residues. V dropped 0 bases and J dropped 4; count of bases not matched to a gene: 1. For the CDR3, the DNA is TGTGCCAGCAGCCAAGAAGGACAGGGCTATGGCTACACCTTC. It yields the protein CASSQEGQGYGYTF.

This chain joins TRBV7-6 and TRBJ2-1, with 8 bases that match TRBD2. V lost 0 bases, J lost 6 bases, and 7 bases stayed unmatched. Germline-derived CDR1 and CDR2 are SGHVS and FNYEAQ. There are 16 residues in the CDR3. The CDR3 loop reads CASSLAGREVANEQFF. The CDR3 DNA is TGTGCCAGCAGCTTAGCGGGGCGGGAGGTTGCCAATGAGCAGTTCTTC.

The chain joins TRBV24-1 to TRBJ1-4; TRBD1 matches 8 bases. CDR1 and CDR2 from the germline V gene are KGHDR and SFDVKD. The junction had 14 bases not matched to a gene; V was cut back by 8 bases and J by 10 bases. The CDR3 totals 15 residues. CDR3 protein: CATIRGHFDLGKLFF. The CDR3 coding sequence is TGTGCCACCATCAGGGGGCATTTCGATCTCGGAAAACTGTTTTTT.

The chain links TRBV7-3 to TRBJ2-1; 8 bases agree with TRBD2. The V gene end was trimmed by 5 bases and the J gene end by 6 bases; junction bases not matched to a gene: 9. CDR1 is SGHTA and CDR2 is FQGTGA in the germline V gene. The CDR3 runs 15 residues. CDR3 nucleotides: TGTGCCAGCAGCCCCAGCGGGAGATTTTCCAATGAGCAGTTCTTC. Protein sequence: CASSPSGRFSNEQFF.